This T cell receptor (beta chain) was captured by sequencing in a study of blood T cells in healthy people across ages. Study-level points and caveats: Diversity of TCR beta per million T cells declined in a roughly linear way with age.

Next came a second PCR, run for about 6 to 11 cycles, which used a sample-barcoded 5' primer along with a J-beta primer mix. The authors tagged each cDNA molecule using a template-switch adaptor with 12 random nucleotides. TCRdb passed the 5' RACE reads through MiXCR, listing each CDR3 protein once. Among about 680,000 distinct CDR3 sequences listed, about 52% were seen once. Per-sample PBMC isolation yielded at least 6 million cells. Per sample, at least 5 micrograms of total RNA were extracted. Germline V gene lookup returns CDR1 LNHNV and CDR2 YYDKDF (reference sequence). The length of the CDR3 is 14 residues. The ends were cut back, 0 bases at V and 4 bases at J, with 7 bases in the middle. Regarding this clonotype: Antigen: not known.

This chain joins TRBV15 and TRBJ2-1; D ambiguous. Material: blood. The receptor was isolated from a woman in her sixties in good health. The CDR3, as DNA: TGTGCCACCAGCAGAGATGACGGGTACAATGAGCAGTTCTTC. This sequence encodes CATSRDDGYNEQFF.